This note documents a single T cell receptor beta chain sequence. Its specificity is unknown. These data come from a study of identical twins. Study-wide results and caveats: Out-of-frame alpha sequences shared by twins showed excess low generation probability.

TCRdb independently ran MiXCR on the 5' RACE reads; one entry per CDR3 protein. The sample includes nearly 900,000 distinct CDR3 sequences, around 12% of them seen just once. These same records also appear under a second study, on yellow fever vaccine responses in identical twins.

Sequencing was carried out using PBMCs. This clonotype was sampled from a young woman in good health.

CDR3 sequence: CASTRWGGDTQYF. CDR3 sequence (DNA): TGTGCCAGCACCCGCTGGGGGGGGGATACGCAGTATTTT. The rearrangement joins TRBV12-3 or TRBV12-4 to TRBJ2-3, with 7 bases aligning to TRBD2. The CDR3 runs to 13 residues. V shed 7 bases and J 6 bases; nucleotides not matched to a gene: 7.